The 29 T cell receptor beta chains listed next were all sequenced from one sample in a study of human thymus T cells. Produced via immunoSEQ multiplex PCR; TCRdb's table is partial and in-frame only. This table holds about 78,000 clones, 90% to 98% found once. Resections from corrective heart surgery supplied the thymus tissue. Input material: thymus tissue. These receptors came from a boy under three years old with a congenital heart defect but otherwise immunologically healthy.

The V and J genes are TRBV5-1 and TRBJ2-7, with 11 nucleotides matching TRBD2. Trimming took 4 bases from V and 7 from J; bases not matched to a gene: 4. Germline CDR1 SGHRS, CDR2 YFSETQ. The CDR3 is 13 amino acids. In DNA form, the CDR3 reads TGCGCCAGCAGCCCGGGACTAGCGGCAGAGCAGTACTTC. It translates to CASSPGLAAEQYF. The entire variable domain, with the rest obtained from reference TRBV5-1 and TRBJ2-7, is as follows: KAGVTQTPRYLIKTRGQQVTLSCSPISGHRSVSWYQQTPGQGLQFLFEYFSETQRNKGNFPGRFSGRQFSNSRSEMNVSTLELGDSALYLCASSPGLAAEQYFGPGTRLTVT.

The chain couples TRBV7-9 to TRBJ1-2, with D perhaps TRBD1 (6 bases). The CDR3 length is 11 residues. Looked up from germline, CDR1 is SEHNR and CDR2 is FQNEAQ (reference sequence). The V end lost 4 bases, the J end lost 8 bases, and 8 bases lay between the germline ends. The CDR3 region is CASSSRGGYTF. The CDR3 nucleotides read TGTGCCAGCAGCTCTAGGGGGGGCTACACCTTC.

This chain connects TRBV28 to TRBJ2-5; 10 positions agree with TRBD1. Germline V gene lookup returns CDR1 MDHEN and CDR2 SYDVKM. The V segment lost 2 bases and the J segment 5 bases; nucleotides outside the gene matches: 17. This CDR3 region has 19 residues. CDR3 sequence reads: CASSLRGQGERSKEETQYF. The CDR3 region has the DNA TGTGCCAGCAGTTTACGTGGACAGGGGGAAAGGAGCAAGGAGGAGACCCAGTACTTC. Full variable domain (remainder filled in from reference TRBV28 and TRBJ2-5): DVKVTQSSRYLVKRTGEKVFLECVQDMDHENMFWYRQDPGLGLRLIYFSYDVKMKEKGDIPEGYSVSREKKERFSLILESASTNQTSMYLCASSLRGQGERSKEETQYFGPGTRLLVL.

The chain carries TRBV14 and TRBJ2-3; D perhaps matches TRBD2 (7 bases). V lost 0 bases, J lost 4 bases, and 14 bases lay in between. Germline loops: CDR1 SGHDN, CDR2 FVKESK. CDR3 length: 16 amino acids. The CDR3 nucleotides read TGTGCCAGCAGCCAAGATTTTTTAGGGGGGGCAGATACGCAGTATTTT. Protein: CASSQDFLGGADTQYF.

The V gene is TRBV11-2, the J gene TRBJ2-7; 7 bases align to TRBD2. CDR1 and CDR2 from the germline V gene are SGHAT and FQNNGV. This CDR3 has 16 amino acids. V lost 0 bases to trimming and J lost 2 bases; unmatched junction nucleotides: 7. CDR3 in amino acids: CASSLDLGTTTYEQYF. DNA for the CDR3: TGTGCCAGCAGCTTAGATCTGGGGACTACTACCTACGAGCAGTACTTC.

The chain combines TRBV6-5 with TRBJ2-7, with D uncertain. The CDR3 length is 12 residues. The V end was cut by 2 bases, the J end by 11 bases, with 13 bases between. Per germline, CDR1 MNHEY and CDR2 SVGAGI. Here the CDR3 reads CASSYKGRREYF. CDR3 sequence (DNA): TGTGCCAGCAGTTACAAGGGCAGGCGTGAGTACTTC.

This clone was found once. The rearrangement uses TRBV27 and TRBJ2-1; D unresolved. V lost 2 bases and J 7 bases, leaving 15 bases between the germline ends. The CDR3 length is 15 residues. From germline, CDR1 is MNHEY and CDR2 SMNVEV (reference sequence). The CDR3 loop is CASSLRAPRDNEQFF. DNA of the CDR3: TGTGCCAGCAGTTTACGAGCCCCTAGAGATAATGAGCAGTTCTTC.

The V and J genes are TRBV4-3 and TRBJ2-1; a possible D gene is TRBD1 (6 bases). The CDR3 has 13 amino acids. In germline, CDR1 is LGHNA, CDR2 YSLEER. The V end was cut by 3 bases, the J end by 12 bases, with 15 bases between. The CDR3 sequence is CASSHGGLGGQFF. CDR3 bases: TGCGCCAGCAGCCACGGCGGCCTAGGGGGGCAGTTCTTC.

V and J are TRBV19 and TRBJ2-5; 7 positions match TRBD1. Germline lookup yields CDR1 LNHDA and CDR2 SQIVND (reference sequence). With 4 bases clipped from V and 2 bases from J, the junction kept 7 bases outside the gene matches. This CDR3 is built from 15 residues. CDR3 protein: CASSTLTGPQETQYF. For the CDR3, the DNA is TGTGCCAGTAGTACCCTGACAGGGCCTCAAGAGACCCAGTACTTC.

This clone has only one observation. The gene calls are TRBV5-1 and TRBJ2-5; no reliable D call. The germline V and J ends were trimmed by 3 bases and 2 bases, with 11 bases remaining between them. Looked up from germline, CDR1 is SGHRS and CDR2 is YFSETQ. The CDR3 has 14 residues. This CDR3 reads CASSSWPRQETQYF. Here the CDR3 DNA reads TGCGCCAGCAGCTCATGGCCTCGTCAAGAGACCCAGTACTTC.

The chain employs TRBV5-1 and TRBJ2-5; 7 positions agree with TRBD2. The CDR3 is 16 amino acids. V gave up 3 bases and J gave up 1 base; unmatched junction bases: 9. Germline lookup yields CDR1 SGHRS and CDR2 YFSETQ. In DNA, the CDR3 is TGCGCCAGCAGCTGGGTTCCGGGGGGAGTCCAAGAGACCCAGTACTTC. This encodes CASSWVPGGVQETQYF.

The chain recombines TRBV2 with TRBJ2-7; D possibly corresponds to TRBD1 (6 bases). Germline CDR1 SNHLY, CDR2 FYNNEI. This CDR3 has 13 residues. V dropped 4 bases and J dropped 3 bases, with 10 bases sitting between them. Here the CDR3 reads CASSGTAYYEQYF. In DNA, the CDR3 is TGTGCCAGCAGTGGGACAGCCTACTACGAGCAGTACTTC.

The CDR3 DNA is TGTGCCAGCAGCTTAGATGTGGCAGGAGGGAGCAATCAGCCCCAGCATTTT. This codes for CASSLDVAGGSNQPQHF. The chain couples TRBV7-2 to TRBJ1-5; no firm D call. Trimming stripped 1 base from V and 1 base from J, with 14 bases between. Germline CDR1 SGHTA, CDR2 FQGNSA. This CDR3 region has 17 residues.

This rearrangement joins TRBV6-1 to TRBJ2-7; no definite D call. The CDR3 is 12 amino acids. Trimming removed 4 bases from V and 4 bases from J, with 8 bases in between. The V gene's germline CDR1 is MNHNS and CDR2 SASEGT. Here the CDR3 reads CASSGGRYEQYF. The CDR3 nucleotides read TGTGCCAGCAGTGGAGGCAGGTACGAGCAGTACTTC.

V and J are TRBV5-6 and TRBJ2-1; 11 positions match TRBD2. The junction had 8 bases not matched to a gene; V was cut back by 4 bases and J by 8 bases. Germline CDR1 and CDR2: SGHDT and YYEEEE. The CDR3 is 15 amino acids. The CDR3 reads CASSRTSGSPHEQFF. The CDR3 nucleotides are TGTGCCAGCAGCCGTACTAGCGGGAGCCCCCATGAGCAGTTCTTC.

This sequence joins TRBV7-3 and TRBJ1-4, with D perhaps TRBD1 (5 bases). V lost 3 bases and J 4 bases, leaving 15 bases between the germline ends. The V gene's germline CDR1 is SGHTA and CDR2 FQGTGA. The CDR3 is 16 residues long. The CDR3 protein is CASSFLTGYHNEKLFF. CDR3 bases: TGTGCCAGCAGCTTTCTCACAGGATACCATAATGAAAAACTGTTTTTT.

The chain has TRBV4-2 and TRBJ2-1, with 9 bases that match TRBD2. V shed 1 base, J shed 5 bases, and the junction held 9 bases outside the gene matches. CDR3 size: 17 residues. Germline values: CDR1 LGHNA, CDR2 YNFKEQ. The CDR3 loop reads CASSQAFGLAGNNEQFF. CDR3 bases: TGTGCCAGCAGCCAAGCATTCGGCCTAGCGGGAAACAATGAGCAGTTCTTC.

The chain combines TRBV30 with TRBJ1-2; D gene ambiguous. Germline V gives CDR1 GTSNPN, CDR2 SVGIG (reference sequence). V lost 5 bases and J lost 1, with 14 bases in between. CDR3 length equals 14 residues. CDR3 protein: CAWDNQKSNYGYTF. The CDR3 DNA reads TGTGCCTGGGATAACCAGAAGAGTAACTATGGCTACACCTTC.

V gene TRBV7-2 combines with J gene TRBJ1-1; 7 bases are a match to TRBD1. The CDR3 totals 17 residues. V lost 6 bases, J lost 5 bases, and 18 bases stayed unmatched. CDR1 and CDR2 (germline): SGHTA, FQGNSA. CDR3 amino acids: CASRTEAGGAVATEAFF. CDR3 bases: TGTGCCAGCAGAACTGAGGCAGGGGGTGCGGTGGCGACTGAAGCTTTCTTT.

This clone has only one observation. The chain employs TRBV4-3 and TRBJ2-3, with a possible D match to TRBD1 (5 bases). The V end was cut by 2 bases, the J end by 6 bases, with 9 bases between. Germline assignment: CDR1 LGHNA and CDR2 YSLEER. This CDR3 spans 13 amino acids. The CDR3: CASSQKGPDTQYF. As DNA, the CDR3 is TGCGCCAGCAGCCAAAAGGGGCCGGATACGCAGTATTTT.

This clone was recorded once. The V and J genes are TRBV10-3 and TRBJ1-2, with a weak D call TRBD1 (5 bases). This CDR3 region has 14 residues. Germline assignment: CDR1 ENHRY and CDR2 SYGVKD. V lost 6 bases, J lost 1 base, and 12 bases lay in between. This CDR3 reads CAISDTGGNYGYTF. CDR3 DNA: TGTGCCATCAGCGACACCGGGGGTAACTATGGCTACACCTTC.

This chain's CDR3 is CASTAGVNEQYF. The CDR3 DNA follows: TGTGCCAGCACCGCGGGTGTAAACGAGCAGTACTTC. The chain uses TRBV2 and TRBJ2-5; D perhaps matches TRBD2 (5 bases). The DNA end favors TRBJ2-7, so the J call may be wrong. Germline CDR1 reads SNHLY; CDR2 reads FYNNEI. The CDR3 is 12 residues long.

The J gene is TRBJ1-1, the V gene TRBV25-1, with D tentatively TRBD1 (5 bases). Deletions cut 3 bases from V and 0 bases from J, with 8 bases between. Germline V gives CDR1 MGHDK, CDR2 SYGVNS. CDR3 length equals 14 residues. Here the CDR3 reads CASSETVMNTEAFF. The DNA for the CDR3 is TGTGCCAGCAGTGAGACAGTGATGAACACTGAAGCTTTCTTT.

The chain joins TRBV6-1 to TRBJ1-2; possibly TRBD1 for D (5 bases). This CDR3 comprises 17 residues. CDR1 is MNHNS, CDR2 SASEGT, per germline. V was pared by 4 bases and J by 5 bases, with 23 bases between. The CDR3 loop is CASSAKPPGRTPYGYTF. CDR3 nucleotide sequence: TGTGCCAGCAGTGCAAAACCTCCGGGACGGACCCCTTATGGCTACACCTTC.

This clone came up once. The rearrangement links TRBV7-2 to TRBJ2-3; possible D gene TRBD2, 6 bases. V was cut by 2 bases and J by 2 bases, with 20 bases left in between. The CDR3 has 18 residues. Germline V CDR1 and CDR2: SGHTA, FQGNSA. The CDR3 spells CASSLSRRGEVDTDTQYF. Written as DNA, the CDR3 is TGTGCCAGCAGCTTATCCCGGCGGGGAGAGGTGGACACAGATACGCAGTATTTT. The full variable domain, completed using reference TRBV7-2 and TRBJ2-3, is GAGVSQSPSNKVTEKGKDVELRCDPISGHTALYWYRQSLGQGLEFLIYFQGNSAPDKSGLPSDRFSAERTGGSVSTLTIQRTQQEDSAVYLCASSLSRRGEVDTDTQYFGPGTRLTVL.

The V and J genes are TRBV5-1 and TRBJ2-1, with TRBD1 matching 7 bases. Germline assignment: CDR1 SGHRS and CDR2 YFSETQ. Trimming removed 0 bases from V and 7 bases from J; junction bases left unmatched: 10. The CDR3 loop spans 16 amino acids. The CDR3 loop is CASSLALGTDCNEQFF. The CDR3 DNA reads TGCGCCAGCAGCTTGGCCCTCGGGACAGACTGTAATGAGCAGTTCTTC.

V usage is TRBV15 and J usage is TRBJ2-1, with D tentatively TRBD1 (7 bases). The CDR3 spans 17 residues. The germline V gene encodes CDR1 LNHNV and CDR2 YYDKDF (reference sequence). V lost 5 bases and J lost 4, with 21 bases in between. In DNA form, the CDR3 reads TGTGCCACCAGCCCTCACGGGACAGTGCGGGGTTACAATGAGCAGTTCTTC. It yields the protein CATSPHGTVRGYNEQFF.

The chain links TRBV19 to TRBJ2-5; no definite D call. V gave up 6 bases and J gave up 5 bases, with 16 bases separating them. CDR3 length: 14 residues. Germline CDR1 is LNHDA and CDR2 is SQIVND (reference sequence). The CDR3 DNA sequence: TGTGCCAGTAGAGGTAGGTCGGCGGCGGAGACCCAGTACTTC. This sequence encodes CASRGRSAAETQYF.

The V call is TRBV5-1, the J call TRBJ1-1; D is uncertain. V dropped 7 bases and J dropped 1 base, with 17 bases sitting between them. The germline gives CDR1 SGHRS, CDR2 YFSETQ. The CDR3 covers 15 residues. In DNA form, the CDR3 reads TGCGCCAGCGGCCTCAAATGGGCGGCGAACACTGAAGCTTTCTTT. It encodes CASGLKWAANTEAFF.